These 22 T cell receptor beta chains were all obtained from the same sample, sequenced in a study of blood T cell repertoires in COVID-19. The method was immunoSEQ multiplex PCR; TCRdb's version includes in-frame clones alone and lacks a portion of them. The data contain approximately 260,000 clones, around 83% of them seen just once; the ten biggest clones take up roughly a tenth. Sequencing was done on a sample of peripheral blood. These receptors were taken from a woman at least 80 years old with acute or convalescent COVID-19.

The sample holds one count of this clone. The rearrangement links TRBV7-2 to TRBJ1-1; 11 nucleotides line up with TRBD1. The CDR3 runs to 16 residues. J was trimmed by 2 bases and V by 5 bases; bases with no gene match: 7. Germline V gene lookup returns CDR1 SGHTA and CDR2 FQGNSA. The CDR3: CASSPGTGGRNTEAFF. Here the CDR3 DNA reads TGTGCCAGCAGCCCCGGGACAGGGGGTAGAAACACTGAAGCTTTCTTT.

The J gene is TRBJ1-3, the V gene TRBV18; D remains unclear. Germline V gene data show CDR1 as KGHSH and CDR2 as LQKENI. This CDR3 has 15 amino acids. V was cut by 1 base and J by 2 bases, with 9 bases left in between. CDR3 in amino acids: CASSPREVAGNTIYF. The CDR3 DNA reads TGTGCCAGCTCACCACGAGAGGTGGCTGGAAACACCATATATTTT.

Only a few counts were recorded for this clone. The chain carries TRBV4-2 and TRBJ2-2; possible D gene TRBD1, 6 bases. The CDR3 extends over 17 amino acids. The V end was cut by 5 bases, the J end by 1 base, with 17 bases between. Germline CDR1 LGHNA, CDR2 YNFKEQ. In DNA form, the CDR3 reads TGTGCCAGCAGCGGGGGCCGAGGAGTAATGAACACCGGGGAGCTGTTTTTT. It yields the protein CASSGGRGVMNTGELFF.

This clone appeared once. The V gene is TRBV19, the J gene TRBJ1-1; 8 bases agree with TRBD1. With 3 bases clipped from V and 7 bases from J, the junction kept 10 bases outside the gene matches. The CDR3 consists of 15 residues. The germline V gene has CDR1 LNHDA and CDR2 SQIVND (reference sequence). The CDR3 protein is CASSIQAGGRGEAFF. The CDR3 DNA reads as TGTGCCAGTAGTATTCAGGCAGGGGGCAGAGGTGAAGCTTTCTTT.

This sequence joins TRBV30 and TRBJ2-3, with 9 bases lining up with TRBD1. The V gene end was trimmed by 2 bases and the J gene end by 4 bases; junction bases not matched to a gene: 7. Germline values: CDR1 GTSNPN, CDR2 SVGIG (reference sequence). This CDR3 is 15 amino acids long. The DNA for the CDR3 is TGTGCCTGGAGTCTGGGACAGGGAACGGCAGATACGCAGTATTTT. Translated, it gives CAWSLGQGTADTQYF.

The chain combines TRBV18 with TRBJ1-6; 7 bases are a match to TRBD1. Germline lookup yields CDR1 KGHSH and CDR2 LQKENI. The J segment lost 0 bases and the V segment lost 5 bases, leaving 10 bases of the junction unmatched. The CDR3 runs 18 residues. DNA of the CDR3: TGTGCCAGCTCATACAGGGGAACTCGAAGCTCCTATAATTCACCCCTCCACTTT. Protein: CASSYRGTRSSYNSPLHF.

The sample holds one count of this clone. The V call is TRBV28, the J call TRBJ1-2; D is ambiguous. Germline loops: CDR1 MDHEN, CDR2 SYDVKM. The CDR3 contains 13 residues. Trimming took off 4 bases at V and 0 bases at J, with 6 bases between the two ends. CDR3 in amino acids: CASSSPANYGYTF. The CDR3 nucleotides are TGTGCCAGCAGTTCCCCAGCTAACTATGGCTACACCTTC.

V gene TRBV12-3 or TRBV12-4 combines with J gene TRBJ1-2; D remains unclear. V dropped 3 bases and J dropped 3 bases, with 5 bases sitting between them. The CDR3 covers 12 residues. The chain's CDR3 is CASSFLDYGYTF. The CDR3 DNA reads as TGTGCCAGCAGTTTTTTAGACTATGGCTACACCTTC.

The chain links TRBV2 to TRBJ1-3, with D unresolved. Between the trimmed V and J ends, which lost 2 bases and 1 base, there was a span of 6 bases. This CDR3 is 14 amino acids long. Germline V lookup: CDR1 SNHLY, CDR2 FYNNEI. The CDR3 is CASSEWPSGNTIYF. The CDR3 coding sequence is TGTGCCAGCAGTGAATGGCCATCTGGAAACACCATATATTTT. Complete variable domain (other parts from reference TRBV2 and TRBJ1-3): EPEVTQTPSHQVTQMGQEVILRCVPISNHLYFYWYRQILGQKVEFLVSFYNNEISEKSEIFDDQFSVERPDGSNFTLKIRSTKLEDSAMYFCASSEWPSGNTIYFGEGSWLTVV.

The rearrangement uses TRBV3-1 (or the pseudogene TRBV3-2) and TRBJ2-7; a weak D match, TRBD2 (6 bases). CDR1 is LGHDT, CDR2 YNNKEL, per germline (reference sequence). CDR3 size: 11 residues. V lost 3 bases and J lost 8, with 8 bases in between. DNA for the CDR3: TGTGCCAGCAGCCAGCGGGGCAAGCAGTACTTC. Protein product: CASSQRGKQYF.

V is TRBV2 and J is TRBJ1-4, with 7 bases lining up with TRBD1. This CDR3 is built from 17 residues. CDR1 SNHLY and CDR2 FYNNEI come from the germline V gene. V shed 4 bases, J shed 7 bases, and the junction held 15 bases outside the gene matches. The CDR3 loop is CASSGSGGMTWAEKLFF. The DNA for the CDR3 is TGTGCCAGCAGTGGATCAGGGGGGATGACTTGGGCTGAAAAACTGTTTTTT.

The V gene is TRBV6-5, the J gene TRBJ1-1; D is possibly TRBD1 (6 bases). The CDR3 runs 13 residues. Germline CDR1 is MNHEY and CDR2 is SVGAGI. Trimming pared 2 bases from V and 8 bases from J, leaving 12 bases between. Here the CDR3 DNA reads TGTGCCAGCAGTTACCAAGGACAGAAAGAAGCTTTCTTT. It translates to CASSYQGQKEAFF.

This chain uses TRBV7-3 with TRBJ1-1; TRBD1 matches 8 bases. After removal of 4 bases from V and 5 bases from J, the junction contained 12 bases not matched to a gene. Germline values: CDR1 SGHTA, CDR2 FQGTGA. The CDR3 consists of 16 residues. CDR3 sequence reads: CASSSDRAKVGTEAFF. The CDR3 DNA reads as TGTGCCAGCAGCTCGGACAGGGCTAAAGTGGGAACTGAAGCTTTCTTT.

The chain links TRBV2 to TRBJ1-6; D uncertain. V gave up 4 bases and J gave up 7 bases, with 14 bases separating them. Germline V gene data show CDR1 as SNHLY and CDR2 as FYNNEI. The length of the CDR3 is 15 residues. The CDR3 nucleotides read TGTGCCAGCAGTGGAATCCCAGGCCCGAATTCACCCCTCCACTTT. It encodes CASSGIPGPNSPLHF. The full variable domain, its missing parts supplied by reference TRBV2 and TRBJ1-6, is EPEVTQTPSHQVTQMGQEVILRCVPISNHLYFYWYRQILGQKVEFLVSFYNNEISEKSEIFDDQFSVERPDGSNFTLKIRSTKLEDSAMYFCASSGIPGPNSPLHFGNGTRLTVT.

J is TRBJ2-3 and V is TRBV5-1, with 12 bases fitting TRBD2. Per germline, CDR1 SGHRS and CDR2 YFSETQ. The CDR3 is made up of 16 amino acids. The V gene end was trimmed by 4 bases and the J gene end by 7 bases; junction bases not matched to a gene: 10. The CDR3 loop reads CASSPSSGGAGNTQYF. Here the CDR3 DNA reads TGCGCCAGCAGCCCTTCTAGCGGGGGGGCCGGGAATACGCAGTATTTT.

This clone was seen a few times. The CDR3 coding sequence is TGCGCCAGCAGCTTGGCGGGACTAGCGGGGCCGAACACCGGGGAGCTGTTTTTT. Translating it yields CASSLAGLAGPNTGELFF. The V call is TRBV5-1, the J call TRBJ2-2, with TRBD2 identical over 13 bases. The length of the CDR3 is 18 residues. V dropped 0 bases and J dropped 0; count of bases not matched to a gene: 2. CDR1 and CDR2 from the germline V gene are SGHRS and YFSETQ.

The J gene is TRBJ1-1, the V gene TRBV5-4, with a tentative D call TRBD1 (5 bases). The length of the CDR3 is 14 residues. Germline CDR1 and CDR2: SGHNT and YYREEE (reference sequence). V dropped 4 bases and J dropped 3 bases, with 13 bases sitting between them. CDR3 DNA sequence: TGTGCCAGCAGCCGCATGGGGCTTGACACTGAAGCTTTCTTT. Its protein is CASSRMGLDTEAFF.

The rearrangement uses TRBV12-3 or TRBV12-4 and TRBJ1-5, with no clear D. Trimming left V 3 bases short and J 9 bases short, with 9 bases between. This CDR3 is built from 12 residues. CDR3 region: CASSFEGGPQHF. The CDR3 DNA reads TGTGCCAGCAGTTTCGAGGGAGGGCCCCAGCATTTT.

The rearrangement joins TRBV6-6 to TRBJ1-2; no clear D gene. This CDR3 is built from 16 residues. Germline assignment: CDR1 MNHNY and CDR2 SVGAGI (reference sequence). With 0 bases removed from V and 7 bases from J, the gap between germline ends came to 18 bases. The CDR3 is CASSYSGEFPLGGYTF. The CDR3 DNA reads as TGTGCCAGCAGTTACTCCGGGGAGTTCCCCCTTGGTGGCTACACCTTC.

This clone was observed a single time. This chain joins TRBV2 and TRBJ2-7; TRBD1 aligns across 7 bases. The CDR3 is 12 amino acids. J lost 5 bases, V lost 11 bases, and 9 bases had no gene match. The germline V gene has CDR1 SNHLY and CDR2 FYNNEI. This CDR3 reads CAGIDRVHEQYF. The DNA of the CDR3 is TGTGCCGGAATTGACAGGGTCCACGAGCAGTACTTC.

The chain joins TRBV5-4 to TRBJ2-3; D remains ambiguous. This CDR3 region has 15 residues. Trimming stripped 0 bases from V and 0 bases from J, with 8 bases between. Germline CDR1 SGHNT, CDR2 YYREEE (reference sequence). CDR3 in DNA: TGTGCCAGCAGCTTGGCACAAATAAGCACAGATACGCAGTATTTT. Protein product: CASSLAQISTDTQYF.

The V and J genes are TRBV21-1 and TRBJ1-4. TRBV21-1 is marked as a pseudogene. This CDR3 has 14 residues. The CDR3 sequence is CASSNWEIDEKLFF. Written as DNA, the CDR3 is TGTGCCAGCAGTAACTGGGAGATAGATGAAAAACTATTTTTT.